Shown below are 5 T cell receptor beta chains from a single sample sequenced in a study of PD-1 blockade in classical Hodgkin lymphoma. There was relapse after autologous stem cell transplantation in every patient, and there was variation in brentuximab vedotin exposure. Sequencing used immunoSEQ multiplex PCR; TCRdb keeps in-frame clones, though not all of them. Of 55,000 to 80,000 clones listed, approximately 89% are singletons. Specimen: peripheral blood mononuclear cells (PBMCs), collected at baseline. The origin of the receptors is a human donor with classical Hodgkin lymphoma.

The gene calls are TRBV4-2 and TRBJ1-5; the match to TRBD1 covers 8 bases. This CDR3 region has 15 residues. The germline gives CDR1 LGHNA, CDR2 YNFKEQ. V dropped 5 bases and J dropped 1; count of bases not matched to a gene: 4. The CDR3 loop is CASSGGQASNQPQHF. The DNA of the CDR3 is TGTGCCAGCAGCGGGGGACAGGCCAGCAATCAGCCCCAGCATTTT.

The CDR3 nucleotides are TGTGCCAGCAGTTTACCCACCTCGAGGAATTCACCCCTCCACTTT. Translating gives CASSLPTSRNSPLHF. This rearrangement joins TRBV28 to TRBJ1-6; D uncertain. CDR3 length: 15 amino acids. The V end was cut by 2 bases, the J end by 7 bases, with 12 bases between. Germline assignment: CDR1 MDHEN and CDR2 SYDVKM.

The chain combines TRBV6-5 with TRBJ2-3; 8 bases fit TRBD1. CDR1 is MNHEY and CDR2 is SVGAGI in the germline V gene. The CDR3 has 15 amino acids. The J segment lost 3 bases and the V segment lost 6 bases, leaving 8 bases of the junction unmatched. CDR3 in amino acids: CASRPRGLTTDTQYF. The DNA of the CDR3 is TGTGCCAGCAGGCCCAGGGGGCTCACGACAGATACGCAGTATTTT.

The sample holds a few counts of this clone. The rearrangement links TRBV9 to TRBJ1-6, with TRBD1 matching 8 bases. The CDR3 extends over 15 amino acids. Per germline, CDR1 SGDLS and CDR2 YYNGEE. V lost 5 bases, J lost 10 bases, and 11 bases stayed unmatched. Here the CDR3 reads CASREDPGGSSPLHF. CDR3 DNA: TGTGCCAGCAGGGAGGACCCAGGGGGCTCGTCACCCCTCCACTTT.

The chain employs TRBV5-4 and TRBJ2-7; TRBD2 aligns across 8 bases. The trim removed 9 bases at V and 0 bases at J, leaving 11 bases unmatched. The length of the CDR3 is 15 residues. Germline CDR1 and CDR2: SGHNT and YYREEE (reference sequence). CDR3 DNA sequence: TGTGCCATCAGAGGGGGACTAGAAATCTCCTACGAGCAGTACTTC. It translates to CAIRGGLEISYEQYF. Using reference TRBV5-4 and TRBJ2-7 for the parts outside the CDR3, the full variable domain is ETGVTQSPTHLIKTRGQQVTLRCSSQSGHNTVSWYQQALGQGPQFIFQYYREEENGRGNFPPRFSGLQFPNYSSELNVNALELDDSALYLCAIRGGLEISYEQYFGPGTRLTVT.